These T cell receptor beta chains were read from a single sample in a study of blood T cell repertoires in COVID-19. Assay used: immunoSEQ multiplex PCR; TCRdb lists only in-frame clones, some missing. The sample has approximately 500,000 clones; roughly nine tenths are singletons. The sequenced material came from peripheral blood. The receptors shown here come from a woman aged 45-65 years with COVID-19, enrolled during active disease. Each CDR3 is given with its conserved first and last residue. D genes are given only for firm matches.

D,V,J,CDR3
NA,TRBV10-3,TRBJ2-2,CAISESLAPEAGELFF
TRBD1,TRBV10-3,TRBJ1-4,CAISGTDRVEKLFF
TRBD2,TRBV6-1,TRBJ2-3,CASSEAVNPLAGGRDTQYF
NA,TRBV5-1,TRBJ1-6,CASSLGGAIQDNSPLHF
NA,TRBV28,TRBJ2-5,CASSLNFAGQETQYF
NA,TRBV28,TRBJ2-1,CASSFGGISYNEQFF
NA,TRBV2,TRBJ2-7,CASSAVPYEQYF
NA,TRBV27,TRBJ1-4,CASSLIRESEKLFF
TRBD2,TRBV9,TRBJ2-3,CASSALGLVSDTQYF
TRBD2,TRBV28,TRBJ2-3,CASISPPLAGGPDTQYF
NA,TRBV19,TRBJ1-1,CASSIVAGYTEAFF
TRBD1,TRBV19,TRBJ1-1,CASSPGQGGRAFF
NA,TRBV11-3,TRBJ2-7,CASSLIGGASYEQYF
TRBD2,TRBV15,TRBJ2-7,CATSRGQRVAGPSYEQYF
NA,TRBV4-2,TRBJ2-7,CASSQGAGNTYEQYF
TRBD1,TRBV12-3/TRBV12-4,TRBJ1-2,CATRLQGRNGYTF
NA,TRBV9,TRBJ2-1,CASSLRLDIRDNEQFF
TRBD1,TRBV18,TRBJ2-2,CASSFGTDRGLFF
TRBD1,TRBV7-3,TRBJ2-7,CASSLGTGGIDEQYF
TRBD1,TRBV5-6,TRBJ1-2,CASSSEGDSYYGYTF
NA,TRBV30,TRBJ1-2,CAWRGGKGGYTF
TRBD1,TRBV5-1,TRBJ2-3,CASSSLQGGSTDTQYF
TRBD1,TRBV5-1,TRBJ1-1,CASSLIGTENTEAFF
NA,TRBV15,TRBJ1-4,CATSRIRGEGEKLFF
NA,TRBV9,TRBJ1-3,CASSASTGSTSGNTIYF
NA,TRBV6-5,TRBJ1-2,CASMHPGNYGYTF
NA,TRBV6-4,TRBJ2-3,CATTPLSTQYF
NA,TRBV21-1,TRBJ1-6,CASSTPLRPGGEEALHF
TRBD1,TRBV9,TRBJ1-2,CASSVTGDRLYGYTF
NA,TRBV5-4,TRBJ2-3,CASSPRVTWGTDTQYF
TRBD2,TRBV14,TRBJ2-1,CASSQGTSGGRAYNEQFF
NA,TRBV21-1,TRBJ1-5,CASSKISLQGDSNQPQHF
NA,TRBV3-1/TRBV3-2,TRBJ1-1,CASSQPPGVGKAFF
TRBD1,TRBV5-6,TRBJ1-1,CASSLGRGPGTEAFF
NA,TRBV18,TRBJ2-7,CASSTGSAIYEQYF
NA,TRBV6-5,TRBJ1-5,CASWGEPYSNQPQHF
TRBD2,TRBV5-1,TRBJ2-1,CASSSTSGSYNEQFF
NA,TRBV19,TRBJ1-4,CASSQASDEKLFF
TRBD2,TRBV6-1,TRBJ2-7,CASSGLAGGVPYEQYF
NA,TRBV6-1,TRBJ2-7,CASSDLLRGGEQYF
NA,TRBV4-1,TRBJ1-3,CASSARDSGNTIYF
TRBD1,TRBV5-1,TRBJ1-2,CASSLASTGQGLGYTF
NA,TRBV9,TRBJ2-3,CASSAYSDTQYF
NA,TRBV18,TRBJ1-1,CASSVEHNTEAFF
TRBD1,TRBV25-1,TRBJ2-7,CASSELEDRGTYEQYF
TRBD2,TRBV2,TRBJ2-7,CASRPPSGGRSYEQYF
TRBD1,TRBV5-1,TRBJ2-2,CASSLRAGGNTGELFF
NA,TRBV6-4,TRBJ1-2,CASKQGENYGYTF